A selection of T cell receptor beta chains follows, all from one sample in a study of sequential checkpoint blockade in melanoma. Generated by immunoSEQ multiplex PCR, the TCRdb table keeps only in-frame clones and is missing some. The data hold 35,000 to 45,000 clones, with almost 85% observed a single time. The specimen was CD8+ T cells sorted from blood (inferred from file names), collected from a patient given nivolumab and ipilimumab in sequence. These receptors were collected from a human donor with melanoma. Each CDR3 is given with its conserved first and last residue. Fields, in order: J gene, D gene, V gene, clone size, CDR3 protein, CDR3 DNA. D genes are given only for firm matches. Where a row states a size, it is once, few, many or the class of an expanded clone; other rows omit it.

j_call: TRBJ2-1
d_call: -
v_call: TRBV6-5
clone_size: -
cdr3_aa: CASSYSRSSYNEQFF
cdr3_nt: TGTGCCAGCAGTTATAGTCGTAGCTCCTACAATGAGCAGTTCTTC

j_call: TRBJ1-1
d_call: -
v_call: TRBV5-4
clone_size: -
cdr3_aa: CASSLGGLTDTEAFF
cdr3_nt: TGTGCCAGCAGCCTAGGTGGACTTACGGACACTGAAGCTTTCTTT

j_call: TRBJ1-1
d_call: TRBD1
v_call: TRBV7-8
clone_size: -
cdr3_aa: CASSSGGVTTEAFF
cdr3_nt: TGTGCCAGCAGCTCAGGGGGAGTTACCACTGAAGCTTTCTTT

j_call: TRBJ1-1
d_call: -
v_call: TRBV27
clone_size: once
cdr3_aa: CASSSTTAGNTEAFF
cdr3_nt: TGTGCCAGCAGTTCTACGACAGCCGGGAACACTGAAGCTTTCTTT

j_call: TRBJ2-7
d_call: -
v_call: TRBV5-1
clone_size: -
cdr3_aa: CASSLGTVNLLDYEQYF
cdr3_nt: TGCGCCAGCAGCTTGGGGACAGTTAACCTATTAGACTACGAGCAGTACTTC

j_call: TRBJ2-1
d_call: TRBD2
v_call: TRBV27
clone_size: -
cdr3_aa: CASSLTSGSYNEQFF
cdr3_nt: TGTGCCAGCAGTTTGACTAGCGGCTCCTACAATGAGCAGTTCTTC

j_call: TRBJ2-7
d_call: TRBD1
v_call: TRBV4-1
clone_size: -
cdr3_aa: CASSQDRGQGSYEQYF
cdr3_nt: TGCGCCAGCAGCCAAGATAGAGGACAGGGCTCCTACGAGCAGTACTTC

j_call: TRBJ2-3
d_call: -
v_call: TRBV7-9
clone_size: -
cdr3_aa: CASSLITDTQYF
cdr3_nt: TGTGCCAGCAGCTTAATAACAGATACGCAGTATTTT

j_call: TRBJ2-5
d_call: -
v_call: TRBV28
clone_size: once
cdr3_aa: CASSLDDFQETQYF
cdr3_nt: TGTGCCAGCAGTTTAGACGACTTCCAAGAGACCCAGTACTTC

j_call: TRBJ2-5
d_call: -
v_call: TRBV25-1
clone_size: once
cdr3_aa: CASSERAGEETQYF
cdr3_nt: TGTGCCAGCAGTGAACGGGCAGGGGAAGAGACCCAGTACTTC

j_call: TRBJ2-1
d_call: -
v_call: TRBV4-1
clone_size: -
cdr3_aa: CASSRQQGTTYNEQFF
cdr3_nt: TGCGCCAGCAGCCGACAACAGGGAACGACATACAATGAGCAGTTCTTC

j_call: TRBJ2-7
d_call: TRBD1
v_call: TRBV27
clone_size: -
cdr3_aa: CASVGLGTGVREQYF
cdr3_nt: TGTGCCAGCGTCGGGTTGGGGACAGGGGTTCGTGAGCAGTACTTC

j_call: TRBJ2-5
d_call: TRBD2
v_call: TRBV11-2
clone_size: -
cdr3_aa: CASSIAGGQETQYF
cdr3_nt: TGTGCCAGCAGCATAGCGGGGGGTCAAGAGACCCAGTACTTC

j_call: TRBJ2-7
d_call: -
v_call: TRBV7-6
clone_size: -
cdr3_aa: CASSLAQAPSYEQYF
cdr3_nt: TGTGCCAGCAGCTTGGCCCAGGCTCCCTCCTACGAGCAGTACTTC

j_call: TRBJ1-2
d_call: TRBD1
v_call: TRBV19
clone_size: few
cdr3_aa: CASSAQGDANYGYTF
cdr3_nt: TGTGCCAGTAGTGCACAGGGGGATGCAAACTATGGCTACACCTTC

j_call: TRBJ2-1
d_call: -
v_call: TRBV28
clone_size: -
cdr3_aa: CASSLEGFNEQFF
cdr3_nt: TGTGCCAGCAGTTTGGAGGGATTCAATGAGCAGTTCTTC

j_call: TRBJ2-5
d_call: TRBD1
v_call: TRBV7-6
clone_size: -
cdr3_aa: CASSLYPGQPYQETQYF
cdr3_nt: TGTGCCAGCAGCTTGTACCCGGGACAGCCGTACCAAGAGACCCAGTACTTC

j_call: TRBJ2-7
d_call: -
v_call: TRBV27
clone_size: -
cdr3_aa: CASSSTQGFLSYEQYF
cdr3_nt: TGTGCCAGCAGTTCAACTCAGGGGTTTCTCTCCTACGAGCAGTACTTC

j_call: TRBJ2-7
d_call: -
v_call: TRBV4-1
clone_size: -
cdr3_aa: CASSLTADYEQYF
cdr3_nt: TGCGCCAGCAGCCTCACTGCCGACTACGAGCAGTACTTC

j_call: TRBJ2-7
d_call: -
v_call: TRBV7-9
clone_size: -
cdr3_aa: CASSPRSYEQYF
cdr3_nt: TGTGCCAGCAGCCCCCGCTCCTACGAGCAGTACTTC

j_call: TRBJ1-1
d_call: -
v_call: TRBV28
clone_size: -
cdr3_aa: CASSPDNPNTEAFF
cdr3_nt: TGTGCCAGCAGCCCGGACAATCCGAACACTGAAGCTTTCTTT

j_call: TRBJ1-4
d_call: TRBD1
v_call: TRBV6-1
clone_size: -
cdr3_aa: CASSEGTGALVKLFF
cdr3_nt: TGTGCCAGCAGTGAAGGGACAGGGGCCCTCGTGAAACTGTTTTTT

j_call: TRBJ2-1
d_call: TRBD2
v_call: TRBV19
clone_size: -
cdr3_aa: CASSLGLAAGEQFF
cdr3_nt: TGTGCCAGTAGTTTGGGACTAGCTGCGGGTGAGCAGTTCTTC

j_call: TRBJ1-1
d_call: -
v_call: TRBV6-1
clone_size: -
cdr3_aa: CASSEQGNTEAFF
cdr3_nt: TGTGCCAGCAGTGAACAGGGGAACACTGAAGCTTTCTTT

j_call: TRBJ2-5
d_call: TRBD1
v_call: TRBV7-6
clone_size: -
cdr3_aa: CASSSTGSPQETQYF
cdr3_nt: TGTGCCAGCAGCTCGACAGGGTCGCCACAAGAGACCCAGTACTTC

j_call: TRBJ2-5
d_call: TRBD2
v_call: TRBV5-1
clone_size: -
cdr3_aa: CASSATSGQETQYF
cdr3_nt: TGCGCCAGCAGCGCGACTAGCGGGCAAGAGACCCAGTACTTC

j_call: TRBJ2-5
d_call: TRBD1
v_call: TRBV10-2
clone_size: -
cdr3_aa: CASSDFRDSQETQYF
cdr3_nt: TGCGCCAGCAGTGACTTCCGGGACAGCCAAGAGACCCAGTACTTC

j_call: TRBJ1-2
d_call: TRBD1
v_call: TRBV4-1
clone_size: once
cdr3_aa: CASSHLSPGTGPILYGYTF
cdr3_nt: TGCGCCAGCAGCCATCTGAGTCCCGGGACAGGACCGATCCTCTATGGCTACACCTTC

j_call: TRBJ2-5
d_call: -
v_call: TRBV7-9
clone_size: -
cdr3_aa: CASSLVSGAQETQYF
cdr3_nt: TGTGCCAGCAGCTTAGTATCAGGGGCCCAAGAGACCCAGTACTTC

j_call: TRBJ2-7
d_call: TRBD2
v_call: TRBV27
clone_size: -
cdr3_aa: CASSPVGGRKWYEQYF
cdr3_nt: TGTGCCAGCAGTCCCGTAGGCGGGAGGAAATGGTACGAGCAGTACTTC

j_call: TRBJ2-7
d_call: -
v_call: TRBV4-1
clone_size: -
cdr3_aa: CASSPTGLYGEQYF
cdr3_nt: TGCGCCAGCAGCCCCACGGGTCTTTACGGCGAGCAGTACTTC

j_call: TRBJ2-7
d_call: -
v_call: TRBV6-1
clone_size: -
cdr3_aa: CASSDVYTAYEQYF
cdr3_nt: TGTGCCAGCAGTGATGTGTACACAGCCTACGAGCAGTACTTC

j_call: TRBJ1-1
d_call: -
v_call: TRBV19
clone_size: once
cdr3_aa: CASSFSGFGSTEAFF
cdr3_nt: TGTGCCAGTAGTTTTTCGGGCTTCGGGAGCACTGAAGCTTTCTTT

j_call: TRBJ1-1
d_call: TRBD1
v_call: TRBV28
clone_size: medium-sized
cdr3_aa: CASSRTGTGKNTEAFF
cdr3_nt: TGTGCCAGCAGCCGAACCGGGACAGGAAAGAACACTGAAGCTTTCTTT

j_call: TRBJ2-1
d_call: -
v_call: TRBV27
clone_size: -
cdr3_aa: CASSFVTTISYNEQFF
cdr3_nt: TGTGCCAGCAGTTTCGTGACTACCATCTCCTACAATGAGCAGTTCTTC